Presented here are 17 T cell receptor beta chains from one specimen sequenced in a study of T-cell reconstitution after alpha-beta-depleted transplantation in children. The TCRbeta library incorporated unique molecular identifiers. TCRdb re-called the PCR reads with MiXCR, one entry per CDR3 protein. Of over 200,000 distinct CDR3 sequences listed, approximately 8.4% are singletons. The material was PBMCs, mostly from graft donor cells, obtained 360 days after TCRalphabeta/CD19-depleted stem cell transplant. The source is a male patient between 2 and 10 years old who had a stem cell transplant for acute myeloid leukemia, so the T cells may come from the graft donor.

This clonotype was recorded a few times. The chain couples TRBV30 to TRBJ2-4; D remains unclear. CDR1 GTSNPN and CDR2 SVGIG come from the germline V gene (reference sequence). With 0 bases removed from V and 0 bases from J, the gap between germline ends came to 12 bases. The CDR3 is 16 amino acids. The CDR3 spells CAWSVGRWAAKNIQYF. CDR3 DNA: TGTGCCTGGAGTGTAGGCCGCTGGGCAGCCAAAAACATTCAGTACTTC. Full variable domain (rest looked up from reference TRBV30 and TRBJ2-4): SQTIHQWPATLVQPVGSPLSLECTVEGTSNPNLYWYRQAAGRGLQLLFYSVGIGQISSEVPQNLSASRPQDRQFILSSKKLLLSDSGFYLCAWSVGRWAAKNIQYFGAGTRLSVL.

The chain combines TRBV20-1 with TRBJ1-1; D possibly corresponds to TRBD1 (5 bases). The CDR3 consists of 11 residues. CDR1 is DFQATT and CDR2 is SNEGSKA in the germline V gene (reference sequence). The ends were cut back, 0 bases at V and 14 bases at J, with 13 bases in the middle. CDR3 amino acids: CSARDRDLGFF. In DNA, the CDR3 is TGCAGTGCTAGAGATAGGGACCTCGGGTTCTTT.

Here the CDR3 DNA reads TGCGCCAGCAGCTTGAGGGCAGGGACCAACAATGAGCAGTTCTTC. It translates to CASSLRAGTNNEQFF. This sequence joins TRBV5-1 and TRBJ2-1, with D tentatively TRBD1 or TRBD2 (5 bases each). The CDR3 totals 15 residues. Germline loops: CDR1 SGHRS, CDR2 YFSETQ. Between the trimmed V and J ends, which lost 1 base and 5 bases, there was a span of 13 bases.

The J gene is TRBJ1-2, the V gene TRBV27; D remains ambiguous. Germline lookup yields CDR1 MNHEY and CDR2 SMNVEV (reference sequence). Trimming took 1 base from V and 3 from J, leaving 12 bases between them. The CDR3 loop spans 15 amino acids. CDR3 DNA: TGTGCCAGCAGTTTATTTCTGGGCAAAGACTATGGCTACACCTTC. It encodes CASSLFLGKDYGYTF.

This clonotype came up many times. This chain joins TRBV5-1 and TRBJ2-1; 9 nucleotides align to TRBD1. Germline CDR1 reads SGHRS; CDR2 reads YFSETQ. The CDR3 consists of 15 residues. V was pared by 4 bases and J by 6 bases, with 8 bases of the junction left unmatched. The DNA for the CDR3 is TGCGCCAGCAGCGGTCCAAGGACAGGGGCCAATGAGCAGTTCTTC. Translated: CASSGPRTGANEQFF.

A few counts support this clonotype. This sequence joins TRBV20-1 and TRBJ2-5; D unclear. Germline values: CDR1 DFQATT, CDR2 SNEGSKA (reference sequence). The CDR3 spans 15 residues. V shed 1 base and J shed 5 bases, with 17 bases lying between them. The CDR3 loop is CSARGVTPRWETQYF. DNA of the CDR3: TGCAGTGCTAGAGGTGTTACTCCCCGATGGGAGACCCAGTACTTC.

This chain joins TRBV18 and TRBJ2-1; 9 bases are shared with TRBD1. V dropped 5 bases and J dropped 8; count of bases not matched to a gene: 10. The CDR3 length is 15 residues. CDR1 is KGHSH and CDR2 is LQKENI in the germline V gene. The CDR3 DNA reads TGTGCCAGCTCAACGACCGGGACAGGGAAGGATGAGCAGTTCTTC. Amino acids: CASSTTGTGKDEQFF. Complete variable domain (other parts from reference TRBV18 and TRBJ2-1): NAGVMQNPRHLVRRRGQEARLRCSPMKGHSHVYWYRQLPEEGLKFMVYLQKENIIDESGMPKERFSAEFPKEGPSILRIQQVVRGDSAAYFCASSTTGTGKDEQFFGPGTRLTVL.

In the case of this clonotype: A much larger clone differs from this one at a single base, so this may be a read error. As DNA, the CDR3 is TGCAGCGTTGGGACAAGCACCGGGGAGCTGTTTTTT. Translating gives CSVGTSTGELFF. The V and J genes are TRBV29-1 and TRBJ2-2, with D perhaps TRBD1 (5 bases). The V end was cut by 4 bases, the J end by 4 bases, with 7 bases between. Looked up from germline, CDR1 is SQVTM and CDR2 is ANQGSEA. This CDR3 is 12 amino acids long.

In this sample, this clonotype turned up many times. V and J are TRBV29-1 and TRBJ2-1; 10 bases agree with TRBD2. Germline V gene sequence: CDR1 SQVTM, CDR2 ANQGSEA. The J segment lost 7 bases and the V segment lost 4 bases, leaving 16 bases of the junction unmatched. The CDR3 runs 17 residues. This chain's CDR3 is CSVGFRGRTSGGNEQFF. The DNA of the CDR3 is TGCAGCGTTGGGTTTCGGGGTCGGACTAGCGGAGGTAATGAGCAGTTCTTC.

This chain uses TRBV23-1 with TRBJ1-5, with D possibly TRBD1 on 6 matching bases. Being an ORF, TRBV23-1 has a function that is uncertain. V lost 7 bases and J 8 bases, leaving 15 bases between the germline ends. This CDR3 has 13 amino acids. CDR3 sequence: CASMQQGSKPQHF. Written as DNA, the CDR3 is TGCGCCAGCATGCAACAGGGATCAAAGCCCCAGCATTTT.

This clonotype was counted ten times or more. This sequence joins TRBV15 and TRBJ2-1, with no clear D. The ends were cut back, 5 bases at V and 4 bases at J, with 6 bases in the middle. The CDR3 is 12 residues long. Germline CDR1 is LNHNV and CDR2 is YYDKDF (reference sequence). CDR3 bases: TGTGCCACCAGCGTGGGGTACAATGAGCAGTTCTTC. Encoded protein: CATSVGYNEQFF.

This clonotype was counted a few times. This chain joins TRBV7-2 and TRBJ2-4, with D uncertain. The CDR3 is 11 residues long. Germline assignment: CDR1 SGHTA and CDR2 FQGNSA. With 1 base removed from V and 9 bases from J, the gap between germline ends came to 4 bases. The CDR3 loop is CASSLVGIQYF. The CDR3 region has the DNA TGTGCCAGCAGCTTAGTAGGCATTCAGTACTTC.

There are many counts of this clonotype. The CDR3 here is CASSSRNSGMEAFF. For the CDR3, the DNA is TGTGCCAGCAGCTCACGGAACAGCGGTATGGAAGCTTTCTTT. The chain recombines TRBV11-1 with TRBJ1-1; no definite D call. The CDR3 sequence is 14 residues long. Trimming took 4 bases from V and 8 from J, leaving 17 bases between them. Per the germline V gene, CDR1 is SGHAT and CDR2 is FQDESV (reference sequence).

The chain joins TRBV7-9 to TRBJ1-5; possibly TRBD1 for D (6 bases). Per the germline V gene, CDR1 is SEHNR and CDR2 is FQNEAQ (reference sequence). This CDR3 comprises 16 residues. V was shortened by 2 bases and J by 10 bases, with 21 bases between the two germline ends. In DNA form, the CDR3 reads TGTGCCAGCAGCTTAAGCGGGACACTGGGATCAGGTCCCCAGCATTTT. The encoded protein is CASSLSGTLGSGPQHF.

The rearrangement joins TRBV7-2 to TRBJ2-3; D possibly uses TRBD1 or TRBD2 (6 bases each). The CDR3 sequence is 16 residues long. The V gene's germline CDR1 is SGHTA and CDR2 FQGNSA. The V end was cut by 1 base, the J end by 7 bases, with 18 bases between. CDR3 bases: TGTGCCAGCAGCTTAGATCAAGGAGGGGGGAAATATACGCAGTATTTT. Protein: CASSLDQGGGKYTQYF.

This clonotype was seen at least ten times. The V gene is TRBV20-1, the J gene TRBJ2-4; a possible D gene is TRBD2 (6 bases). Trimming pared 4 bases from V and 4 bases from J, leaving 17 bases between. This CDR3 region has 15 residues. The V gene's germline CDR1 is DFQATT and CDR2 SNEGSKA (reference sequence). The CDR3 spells CSANQEGYRKNIQYF. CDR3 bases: TGCAGTGCTAATCAGGAGGGTTATCGGAAAAACATTCAGTACTTC.

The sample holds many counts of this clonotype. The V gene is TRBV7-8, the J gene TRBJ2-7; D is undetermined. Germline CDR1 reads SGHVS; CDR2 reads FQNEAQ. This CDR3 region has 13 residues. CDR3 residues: CASSLELLNEAFV. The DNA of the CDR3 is TGTGCCAGCAGCTTAGAGTTGCTCAACGAAGCCTTTGTC.